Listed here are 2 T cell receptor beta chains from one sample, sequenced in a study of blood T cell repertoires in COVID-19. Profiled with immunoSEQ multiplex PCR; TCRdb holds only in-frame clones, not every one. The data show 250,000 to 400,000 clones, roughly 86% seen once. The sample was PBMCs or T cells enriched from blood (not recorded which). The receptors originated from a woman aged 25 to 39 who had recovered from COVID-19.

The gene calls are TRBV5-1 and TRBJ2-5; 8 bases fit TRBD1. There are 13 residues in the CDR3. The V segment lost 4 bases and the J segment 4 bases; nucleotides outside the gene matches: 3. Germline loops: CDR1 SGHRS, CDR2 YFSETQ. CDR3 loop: CASSHGQGETQYF. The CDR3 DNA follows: TGCGCCAGCAGCCACGGACAGGGAGAGACCCAGTACTTC.

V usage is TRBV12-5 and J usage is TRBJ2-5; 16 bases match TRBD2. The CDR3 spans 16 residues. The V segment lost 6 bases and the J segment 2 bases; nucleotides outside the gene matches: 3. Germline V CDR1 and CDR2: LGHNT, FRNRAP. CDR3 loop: CASGPGLAGGQETQYF. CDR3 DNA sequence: TGTGCTAGTGGCCCGGGACTAGCGGGGGGGCAAGAGACCCAGTACTTC. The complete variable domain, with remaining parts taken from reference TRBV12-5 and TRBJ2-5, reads DARVTQTPRHKVTEMGQEVTMRCQPILGHNTVFWYRQTMMQGLELLAYFRNRAPLDDSGMPKDRFSAEMPDATLATLKIQPSEPRDSAVYFCASGPGLAGGQETQYFGPGTRLLVL.